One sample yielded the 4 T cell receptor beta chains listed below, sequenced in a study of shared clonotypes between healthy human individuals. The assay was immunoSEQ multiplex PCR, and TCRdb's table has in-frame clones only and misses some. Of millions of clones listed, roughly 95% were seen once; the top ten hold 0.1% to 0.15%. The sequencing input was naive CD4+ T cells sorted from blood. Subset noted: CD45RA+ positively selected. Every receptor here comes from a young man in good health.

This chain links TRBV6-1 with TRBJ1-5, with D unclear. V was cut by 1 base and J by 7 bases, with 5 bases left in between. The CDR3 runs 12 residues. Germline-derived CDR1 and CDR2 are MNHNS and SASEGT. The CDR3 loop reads CASSEVRQPQHF. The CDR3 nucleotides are TGTGCCAGCAGTGAAGTCCGACAGCCCCAGCATTTT.

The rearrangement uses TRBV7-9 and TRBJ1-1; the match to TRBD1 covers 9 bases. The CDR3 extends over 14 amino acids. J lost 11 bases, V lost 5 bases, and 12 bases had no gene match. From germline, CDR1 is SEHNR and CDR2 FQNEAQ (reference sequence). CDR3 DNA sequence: TGTGCCAGCAGCCGTCCCGGGACAGGGAGTATGGCTTTCTTT. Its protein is CASSRPGTGSMAFF.

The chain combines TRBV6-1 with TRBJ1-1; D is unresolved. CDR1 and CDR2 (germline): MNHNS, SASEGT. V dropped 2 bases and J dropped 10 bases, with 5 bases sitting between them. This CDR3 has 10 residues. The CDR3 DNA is TGTGCCAGCAGTGAACATGGAGCTTTCTTT. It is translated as CASSEHGAFF.

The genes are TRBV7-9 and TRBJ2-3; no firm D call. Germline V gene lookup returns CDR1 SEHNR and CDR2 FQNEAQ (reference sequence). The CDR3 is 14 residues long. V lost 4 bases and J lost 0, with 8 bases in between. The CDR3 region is CASSWLPSTDTQYF. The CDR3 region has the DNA TGTGCCAGCAGCTGGCTCCCTAGCACAGATACGCAGTATTTT.